This TCR beta chain was sequenced for a study of OX40 agonist ivuxolimab in advanced cancers. Study at large: Age averaged around 58 years (range about 23 to 80), and around 78% were male.

The CDR3 covers 14 residues. Per germline, CDR1 SGHDT and CDR2 YYEEEE. Trimming at V came to 4 bases and at J to 6 bases, leaving 5 bases not matched to a gene. This table comes from immunoSEQ multiplex PCR, and its TCRdb copy is limited to in-frame clones, with some not included. The sample gives over 25,000 clones, around 76% of which show up once; less than 15% is in the top ten. This specimen was CD4+ or CD8+ T cells sorted from blood, taken in a trial of the OX40 agonist ivuxolimab. This clonotype originated in an adult with an advanced solid tumor such as melanoma, head and neck, liver or kidney cancer. The chain links TRBV5-6 to TRBJ1-5; TRBD1 agrees at 9 bases. CDR3 coding DNA: TGTGCCAGCAGCCCCGGGACAGGGATTCAGCCCCAGCATTTT. This translates into CASSPGTGIQPQHF. The full variable domain, completed using reference TRBV5-6 and TRBJ1-5, is DAGVTQSPTHLIKTRGQQVTLRCSPKSGHDTVSWYQQALGQGPQFIFQYYEEEERQRGNFPDRFSGHQFPNYSSELNVNALLLGDSALYLCASSPGTGIQPQHFGDGTRLSIL.